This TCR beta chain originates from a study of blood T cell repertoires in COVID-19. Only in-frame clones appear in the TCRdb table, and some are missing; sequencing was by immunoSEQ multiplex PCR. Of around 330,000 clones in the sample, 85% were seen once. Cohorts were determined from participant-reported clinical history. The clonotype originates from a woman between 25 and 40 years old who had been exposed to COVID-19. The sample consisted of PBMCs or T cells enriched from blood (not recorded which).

The CDR3 loop is CASSPGGLGTQYF. The DNA for the CDR3 is TGTGCCAGCAGCCCGGGGGGGCTCGGGACCCAGTACTTC. V usage is TRBV7-3 and J usage is TRBJ2-5, with 8 bases matching TRBD2. After removal of 5 bases from V and 7 bases from J, the junction contained 6 bases not matched to a gene. Per germline, CDR1 SGHTA and CDR2 FQGTGA. This CDR3 is 13 amino acids long.